These T cell receptor beta chains were read from a single sample in a study of regulatory T cells in long-lasting Graves disease. MiXCR was run by TCRdb on the multiplex PCR reads, yielding one entry per CDR3 protein. The repertoire consists of 600,000 to 650,000 distinct CDR3 sequences, with roughly 16% occurring once and the leading ten covering approximately 18%. A further study also used this sample, focusing on T cells in Graves' hyperthyroidism and ophthalmopathy.

This specimen consisted of peripheral blood mononuclear cells (PBMCs), obtained at new diagnosis, from a patient treated with antithyroid drugs. The receptor set was obtained from a woman aged 25-40 years with Graves disease. Each CDR3 is given with its conserved first and last residue. D genes are given only for firm matches. Not all rows give a size; the values are once, few, many and, for expanded clones, a class.

V	J	size	D	CDR3	DNA
TRBV6-1	TRBJ1-2	many	.	CASYLTGPGYTF	TGTGCCAGCTATCTTACAGGGCCCGGCTACACCTTC
TRBV14	TRBJ2-1	few	TRBD2	CASSKTILAGGNDEQFF	TGTGCCAGCAGCAAAACAATACTAGCGGGAGGAAACGATGAGCAGTTCTTC
TRBV6-1	TRBJ2-5	many	TRBD1	CASSEKGQGYQETQYF	TGTGCCAGCAGTGAAAAGGGACAGGGGTACCAAGAGACCCAGTACTTC
TRBV28	TRBJ1-5	many	.	CASSWNRGPQHF	TGTGCCAGCAGTTGGAACCGGGGGCCCCAGCATTTT
TRBV7-9	TRBJ1-1	many	.	CASSLDRMNTEAFF	TGTGCCAGCAGCCTCGACAGGATGAACACTGAAGCTTTCTTT
TRBV6-2/TRBV6-3	TRBJ1-6	few	.	CASSYSTAVFGPLHF	TGTGCCAGCAGTTACTCGACGGCAGTCTTTGGGCCCCTCCACTTT
TRBV20-1	TRBJ2-7	.	.	CSANKGPKLGKTYEQYF	TGCAGTGCTAATAAGGGACCGAAGTTAGGGAAAACCTACGAGCAGTACTTC
TRBV12-3/TRBV12-4	TRBJ1-1	many	.	CASSLLWGANTEAFF	TGTGCCAGCAGTCTACTCTGGGGGGCGAACACTGAAGCTTTCTTT
TRBV2	TRBJ2-5	.	TRBD2	CASRPGLAGGSQYF	TGTGCCAGCAGACCGGGACTAGCGGGGGGGTCCCAGTACTTC
TRBV11-2	TRBJ2-1	many	TRBD2	CASSFRAGVGDEQFF	TGTGCCAGCAGCTTTCGAGCGGGAGTGGGGGATGAGCAGTTCTTC
TRBV2	TRBJ1-2	many	.	CASSESFYGYTF	TGTGCCAGCAGTGAATCCTTCTATGGCTACACCTTC
TRBV7-8	TRBJ1-2	many	.	CASSLVEGSYGYTF	TGTGCCAGCAGCTTAGTCGAGGGTAGCTATGGCTACACCTTC
TRBV3-1	TRBJ2-7	.	TRBD1	CASSGQGLGRAYEQYF	TGTGCCAGCAGCGGACAGGGTTTAGGAAGAGCCTACGAGCAGTACTTC
TRBV18	TRBJ1-4	.	.	CASSQGRNEKLFF	TGTGCCAGCTCACAGGGACGGAATGAAAAACTGTTTTTT
TRBV7-2	TRBJ1-1	many	.	CASSAEIITNEAFF	TGTGCCAGCAGCGCCGAGATAATAACGAATGAAGCTTTCTTT
TRBV12-3/TRBV12-4	TRBJ2-1	many	.	CASSRQVDNEQFF	TGTGCCAGCAGTCGACAGGTGGACAATGAGCAGTTCTTC
TRBV7-9	TRBJ2-7	many	.	CASSLAFAGNEQYF	TGTGCCAGCAGCTTAGCGTTTGCAGGGAACGAGCAGTACTTC
TRBV7-9	TRBJ2-1	many	.	CASSPPGTPGNEQFF	TGTGCCAGCAGCCCTCCCGGGACTCCCGGCAATGAGCAGTTCTTC
TRBV2	TRBJ1-2	many	.	CASSEALPPGGYTF	TGTGCCAGCAGTGAAGCGCTACCTCCCGGTGGCTACACCTTC
TRBV2	TRBJ2-7	many	TRBD1	CASSDTGAGSYEQYF	TGTGCCAGCAGTGACACAGGGGCAGGCTCCTACGAGCAGTACTTC
TRBV19	TRBJ1-1	many	.	CASYRAGLKNTEAFF	TGTGCCAGTTATCGGGCAGGGCTAAAAAACACTGAAGCTTTCTTT
TRBV7-8	TRBJ1-2	many	.	CASSLEAGDSYGYTF	TGTGCCAGCAGCTTAGAGGCGGGAGACTCCTATGGCTACACCTTC
TRBV6-1	TRBJ1-3	many	.	CASREQESGNTIYF	TGTGCCAGCAGGGAACAGGAGTCTGGAAACACCATATATTTT
TRBV6-1	TRBJ2-7	.	TRBD1	CASIGADRGLGEQYF	TGTGCCAGCATTGGTGCCGACAGGGGCCTTGGCGAGCAGTACTTC
TRBV30	TRBJ2-1	many	TRBD2	CAWSVGRVRSNEQFF	TGTGCCTGGTCCGTCGGGAGGGTAAGGAGCAATGAGCAGTTCTTC
TRBV30	TRBJ2-1	.	TRBD1	CAWTLVGTGSNEQFF	TGTGCCTGGACCCTCGTTGGGACAGGGAGTAATGAGCAGTTCTTC
TRBV12-3/TRBV12-4	TRBJ1-3	.	.	CASKRLSGNTIYF	TGTGCCAGCAAAAGACTCTCTGGAAACACCATATATTTT
TRBV30	TRBJ2-1	.	.	CAWSGAGSYNEQFF	TGTGCCTGGAGCGGAGCCGGCTCCTACAATGAGCAGTTCTTC
TRBV7-2	TRBJ1-5	many	.	CASSLGVRGQPQHF	TGTGCCAGCAGCTTGGGGGTTAGAGGTCAGCCCCAGCATTTT
TRBV19	TRBJ2-6	.	.	CASSITVSRLSGANVLTF	TGTGCCAGTAGTATTACAGTCAGCCGATTATCTGGGGCCAACGTCCTGACTTTC
TRBV19	TRBJ2-1	few	TRBD2	CASSRSGLAGAGNEQFF	TGTGCCAGTAGTAGATCGGGACTAGCGGGAGCCGGCAATGAGCAGTTCTTC
TRBV24-1	TRBJ2-1	many	.	CATSDFSSANEQFF	TGTGCCACCAGTGATTTTTCTAGCGCCAATGAGCAGTTCTTC
TRBV28	TRBJ2-7	many	.	CASSLTPQVGGRYEQYF	TGTGCCAGCAGTTTAACTCCCCAGGTGGGAGGACGTTACGAGCAGTACTTC
TRBV6-5	TRBJ2-7	many	.	CASSYSGGAGYEQYF	TGTGCCAGCAGTTACTCGGGGGGCGCCGGATACGAGCAGTACTTC
TRBV28	TRBJ1-5	few	.	CATRRGAGNQPQHF	TGTGCCACTCGCCGGGGGGCCGGCAATCAGCCCCAGCATTTT
TRBV2	TRBJ2-5	.	TRBD1	CASSDYRGEETQYF	TGTGCCAGCAGTGACTACAGGGGCGAAGAGACCCAGTACTTC
TRBV6-1	TRBJ2-1	.	.	CASLRVGIEQFF	TGTGCCAGTCTGCGGGTGGGTATTGAGCAGTTCTTC
TRBV7-8	TRBJ2-5	few	.	CASNGRAPGQTQYF	TGTGCCAGCAACGGTCGGGCCCCAGGCCAGACCCAGTACTTC
TRBV11-2	TRBJ2-3	many	TRBD2	CASSLATLLAGTDTQYF	TGTGCCAGCAGCCTAGCCACCTTACTAGCGGGCACAGATACGCAGTATTTT